These T cell receptor beta chains were read from a single sample in a study of T cell responses to AZD1222 COVID-19 vaccine. TCRdb's copy holds only in-frame clones and misses some; the assay was immunoSEQ multiplex PCR. This table has over 85,000 clones, about 90% appearing once. The sample in question was peripheral blood, obtained on day 0 of AZD1222 vaccination. All receptors derive from an adult in good health. Both conserved end residues are part of each CDR3. A D gene is named only where the DNA matches it firmly. Size values are once, few and many counts, or a class for expanded clones, and some rows have none.

V gene: TRBV23-1; D gene: NA; clone size: NA; J gene: TRBJ1-2; CDR3 length: 13; CDR3 protein: CASSQRGDYGYTF; CDR3 DNA: TGCGCCAGCAGTCAAAGGGGCGACTATGGCTACACCTTC
V gene: TRBV28; D gene: NA; clone size: NA; J gene: TRBJ1-2; CDR3 length: 15; CDR3 protein: CASSSNREGVYGYTF; CDR3 DNA: TGTGCCAGCAGTTCCAACAGGGAGGGTGTGTATGGCTACACCTTC
V gene: TRBV28; D gene: NA; clone size: NA; J gene: TRBJ1-6; CDR3 length: 13; CDR3 protein: CASRAGHNSPLHF; CDR3 DNA: TGTGCCAGTCGAGCAGGGCATAATTCACCCCTCCACTTT
V gene: TRBV11-1; D gene: NA; clone size: once; J gene: TRBJ1-2; CDR3 length: 14; CDR3 protein: CASSPGTSLFGYTF; CDR3 DNA: TGTGCCAGCAGCCCCGGGACATCCCTATTTGGCTACACCTTC
V gene: TRBV27; D gene: NA; clone size: NA; J gene: TRBJ1-2; CDR3 length: 12; CDR3 protein: CASRDPGRGYTF; CDR3 DNA: TGTGCCAGCAGGGACCCCGGGCGTGGCTACACCTTC
V gene: TRBV21-1; D gene: NA; clone size: NA; J gene: TRBJ2-1; CDR3 length: 19; CDR3 protein: CASSKSQTGPASIWGEQFF; CDR3 DNA: TGTGCCAGCAGCAAATCTCAAACAGGTCCTGCCTCAATTTGGGGTGAGCAGTTCTTC
V gene: TRBV21-1; D gene: NA; clone size: NA; J gene: TRBJ2-1; CDR3 length: 15; CDR3 protein: CASSPLAGVHNEQFF; CDR3 DNA: TGTGCCAGCAGCCCCCTAGCGGGGGTCCACAATGAGCAGTTCTTC
V gene: TRBV5-1; D gene: NA; clone size: NA; J gene: TRBJ1-6; CDR3 length: 14; CDR3 protein: CASSSGSYNSPLHF; CDR3 DNA: TGCGCCAGCAGCTCAGGGTCCTATAATTCACCCCTCCACTTT
V gene: TRBV6-2/TRBV6-3; D gene: TRBD1; clone size: NA; J gene: TRBJ2-5; CDR3 length: 16; CDR3 protein: CASSSRRQGPSETQYF; CDR3 DNA: TGTGCCAGCAGTTCCAGGCGACAGGGCCCTAGCGAGACCCAGTACTTC
V gene: TRBV5-4; D gene: TRBD2; clone size: NA; J gene: TRBJ2-7; CDR3 length: 16; CDR3 protein: CASSSRLAGGVAEQYF; CDR3 DNA: TGTGCCAGCAGCTCGCGACTAGCGGGAGGCGTCGCCGAGCAGTACTTC
V gene: TRBV30; D gene: TRBD1; clone size: NA; J gene: TRBJ1-2; CDR3 length: 16; CDR3 protein: CAWTRQGARATYGYTF; CDR3 DNA: TGTGCCTGGACCCGGCAGGGGGCCCGGGCGACCTATGGCTACACCTTC
V gene: TRBV2; D gene: TRBD2; clone size: NA; J gene: TRBJ2-7; CDR3 length: 14; CDR3 protein: CASSDGLAGYEQYF; CDR3 DNA: TGTGCCAGCAGCGACGGACTAGCGGGCTACGAGCAGTACTTC
V gene: TRBV18; D gene: NA; clone size: NA; J gene: TRBJ2-7; CDR3 length: 16; CDR3 protein: CASFNQYAGPRSEQYF; CDR3 DNA: TGTGCCAGCTTCAACCAATACGCGGGACCCAGAAGCGAGCAGTACTTC
V gene: TRBV7-3; D gene: TRBD1; clone size: once; J gene: TRBJ2-5; CDR3 length: 15; CDR3 protein: CASSLGTGDQETQYF; CDR3 DNA: TGTGCCAGCAGCTTAGGGACAGGTGACCAAGAGACCCAGTACTTC
V gene: TRBV6-5; D gene: NA; clone size: NA; J gene: TRBJ2-1; CDR3 length: 16; CDR3 protein: CASSYSGRGPYNEQFF; CDR3 DNA: TGTGCCAGCAGTTACTCGGGTAGGGGACCCTACAATGAGCAGTTCTTC
V gene: TRBV7-2; D gene: NA; clone size: NA; J gene: TRBJ1-5; CDR3 length: 16; CDR3 protein: CASSLALTPPAQPQHF; CDR3 DNA: TGTGCCAGCAGCTTAGCGCTGACGCCTCCAGCTCAGCCCCAGCATTTT
V gene: TRBV29-1; D gene: NA; clone size: once; J gene: TRBJ2-7; CDR3 length: 11; CDR3 protein: CSVELSYEQYF; CDR3 DNA: TGCAGCGTTGAACTCTCCTACGAGCAGTACTTC
V gene: TRBV7-2; D gene: NA; clone size: few; J gene: TRBJ1-1; CDR3 length: 16; CDR3 protein: CASSQRHVGAGTEAFF; CDR3 DNA: TGTGCCAGCAGTCAAAGGCATGTGGGAGCGGGCACTGAAGCTTTCTTT
V gene: TRBV14; D gene: NA; clone size: once; J gene: TRBJ1-6; CDR3 length: 14; CDR3 protein: CASSQDLTNSPLHF; CDR3 DNA: TGTGCCAGCAGCCAAGATCTAACAAATTCACCCCTCCACTTT
V gene: TRBV28; D gene: NA; clone size: few; J gene: TRBJ2-7; CDR3 length: 14; CDR3 protein: CASSFSGPSYEQYF; CDR3 DNA: TGTGCCAGCAGTTTCTCCGGGCCCTCCTACGAGCAGTACTTC
V gene: TRBV6-5; D gene: NA; clone size: NA; J gene: TRBJ1-5; CDR3 length: 14; CDR3 protein: CASNAVGSNQPQHF; CDR3 DNA: TGTGCCAGCAATGCGGTGGGTAGCAATCAGCCCCAGCATTTT
V gene: TRBV2; D gene: NA; clone size: NA; J gene: TRBJ1-2; CDR3 length: 14; CDR3 protein: CASIPGRVGYGYTF; CDR3 DNA: TGTGCCAGCATACCGGGCAGGGTTGGGTATGGCTACACCTTC